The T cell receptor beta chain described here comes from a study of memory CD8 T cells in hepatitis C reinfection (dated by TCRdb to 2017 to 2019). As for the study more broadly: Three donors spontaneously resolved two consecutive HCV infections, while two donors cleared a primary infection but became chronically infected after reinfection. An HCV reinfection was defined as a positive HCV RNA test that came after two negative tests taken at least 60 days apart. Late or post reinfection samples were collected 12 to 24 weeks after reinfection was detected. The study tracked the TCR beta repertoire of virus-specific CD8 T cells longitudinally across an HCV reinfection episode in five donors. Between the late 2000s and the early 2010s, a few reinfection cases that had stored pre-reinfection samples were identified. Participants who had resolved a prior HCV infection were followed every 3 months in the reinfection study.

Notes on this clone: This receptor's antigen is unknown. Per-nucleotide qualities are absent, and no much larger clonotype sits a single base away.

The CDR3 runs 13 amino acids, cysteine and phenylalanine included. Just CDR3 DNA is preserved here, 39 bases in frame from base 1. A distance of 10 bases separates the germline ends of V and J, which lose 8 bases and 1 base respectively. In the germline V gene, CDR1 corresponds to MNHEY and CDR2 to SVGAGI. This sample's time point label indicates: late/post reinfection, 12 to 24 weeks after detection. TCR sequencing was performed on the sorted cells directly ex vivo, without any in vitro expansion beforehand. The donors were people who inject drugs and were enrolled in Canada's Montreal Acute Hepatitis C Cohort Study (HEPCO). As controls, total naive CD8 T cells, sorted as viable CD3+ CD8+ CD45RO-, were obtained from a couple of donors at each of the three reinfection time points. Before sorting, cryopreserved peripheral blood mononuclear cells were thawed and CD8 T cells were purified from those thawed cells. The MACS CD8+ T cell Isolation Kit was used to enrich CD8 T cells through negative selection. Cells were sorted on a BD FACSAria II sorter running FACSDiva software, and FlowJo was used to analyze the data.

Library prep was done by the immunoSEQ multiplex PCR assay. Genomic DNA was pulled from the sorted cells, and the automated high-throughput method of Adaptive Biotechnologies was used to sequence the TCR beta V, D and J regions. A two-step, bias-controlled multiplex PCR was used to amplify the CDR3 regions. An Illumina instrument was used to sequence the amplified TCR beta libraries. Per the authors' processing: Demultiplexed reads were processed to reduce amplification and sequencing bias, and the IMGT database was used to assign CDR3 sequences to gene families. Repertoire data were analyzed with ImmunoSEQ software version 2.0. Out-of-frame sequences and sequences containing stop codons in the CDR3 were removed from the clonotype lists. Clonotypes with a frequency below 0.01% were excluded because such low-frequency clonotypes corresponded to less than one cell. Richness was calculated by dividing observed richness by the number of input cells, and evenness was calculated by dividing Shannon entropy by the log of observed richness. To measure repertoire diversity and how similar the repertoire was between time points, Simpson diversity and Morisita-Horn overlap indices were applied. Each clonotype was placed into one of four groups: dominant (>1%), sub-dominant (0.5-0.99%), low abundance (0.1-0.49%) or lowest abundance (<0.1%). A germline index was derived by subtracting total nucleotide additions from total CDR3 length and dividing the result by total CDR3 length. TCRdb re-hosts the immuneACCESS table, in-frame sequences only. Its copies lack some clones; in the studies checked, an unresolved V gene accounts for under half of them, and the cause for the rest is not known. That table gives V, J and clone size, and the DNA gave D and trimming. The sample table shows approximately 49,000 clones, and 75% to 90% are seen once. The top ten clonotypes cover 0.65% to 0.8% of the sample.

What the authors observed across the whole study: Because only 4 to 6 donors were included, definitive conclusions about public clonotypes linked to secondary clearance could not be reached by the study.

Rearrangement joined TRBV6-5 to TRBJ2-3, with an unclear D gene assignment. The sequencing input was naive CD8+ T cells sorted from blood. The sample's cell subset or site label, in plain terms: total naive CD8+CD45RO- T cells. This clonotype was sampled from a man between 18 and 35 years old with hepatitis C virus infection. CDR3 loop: CASAPGGTDTQYF. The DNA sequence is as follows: TGTGCCAGCGCTCCGGGTGGCACAGATACGCAGTATTTT.